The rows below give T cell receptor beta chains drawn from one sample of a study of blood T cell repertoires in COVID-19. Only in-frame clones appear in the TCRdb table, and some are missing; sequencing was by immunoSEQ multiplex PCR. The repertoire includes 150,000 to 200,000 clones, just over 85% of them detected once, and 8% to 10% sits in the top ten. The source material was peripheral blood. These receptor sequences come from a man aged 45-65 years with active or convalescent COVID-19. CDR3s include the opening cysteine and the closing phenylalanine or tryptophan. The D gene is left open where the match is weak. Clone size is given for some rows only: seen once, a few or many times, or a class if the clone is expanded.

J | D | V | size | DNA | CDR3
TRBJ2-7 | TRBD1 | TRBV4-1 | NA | TGCGCCAGCAGCCAACAGTTGAGACAGGGGTCGGACGAGCAGTACTTC | CASSQQLRQGSDEQYF
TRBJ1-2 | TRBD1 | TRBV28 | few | TGTGCCAGCAGTTCCGTGGGACAGGGGAAGGACTATGGCTACACCTTC | CASSSVGQGKDYGYTF
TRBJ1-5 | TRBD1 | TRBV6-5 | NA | TGTGCCAGCAGTTCCAGGGACAGACAGCCCCAGCATTTT | CASSSRDRQPQHF
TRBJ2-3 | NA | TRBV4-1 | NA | TGCGCCAGCAGCCAAGTTAGAATAGATACGCAGTATTTT | CASSQVRIDTQYF
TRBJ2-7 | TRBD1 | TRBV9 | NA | TGTGCCAGCAGCGGAGGGGACAGCTCCTACGAGCAGTACTTC | CASSGGDSSYEQYF
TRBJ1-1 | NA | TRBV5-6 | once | TGTGCCAGCAACTACCTGGGTTCTAACACTGAAGCTTTCTTT | CASNYLGSNTEAFF
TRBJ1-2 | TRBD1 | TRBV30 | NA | TGTGCCTGGGTGATACAGGGGGCGCAGGTCTATGGCTACACCTTC | CAWVIQGAQVYGYTF
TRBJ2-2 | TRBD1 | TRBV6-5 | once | TGTGCCACCCCGGACAGGCTTAACACCGGGGAGCTGTTTTTT | CATPDRLNTGELFF
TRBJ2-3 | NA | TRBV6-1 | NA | TGTGCCAGCAGTGAAAGTGGGGCCGCAGATACGCAGTATTTT | CASSESGAADTQYF
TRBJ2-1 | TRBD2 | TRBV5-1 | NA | TGCGCCAGCAGCTCCGGAGTCGCGGGAGTTTTCAGTGAGCAGTTCTTC | CASSSGVAGVFSEQFF
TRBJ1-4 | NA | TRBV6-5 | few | TGTGCCAGCAGGAAGGGGGAAAAACTGTTTTTT | CASRKGEKLFF
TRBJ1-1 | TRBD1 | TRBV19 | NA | TGTGCCAGTAGTCGATCCCGGGACAGGGCGAGGGGGACTGAAGCTTTCTTT | CASSRSRDRARGTEAFF
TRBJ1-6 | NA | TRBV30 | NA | TGTGCCTGGAGTGTAACTACTACTAGGAGCAATTCACCCCTCCACTTT | CAWSVTTTRSNSPLHF
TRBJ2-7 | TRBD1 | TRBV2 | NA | TGTGCCAGCAAGACAGGGCAGTCCTACGAGCAGTACTTC | CASKTGQSYEQYF
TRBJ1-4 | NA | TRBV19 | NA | TGTGCCAGTAGCTCCCAGGGGTGGAAACTGTTTTTT | CASSSQGWKLFF
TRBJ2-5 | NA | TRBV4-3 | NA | TGCGCCAGCAGTCCCGATCCTTCGTTTGGAGGGAAGACCCAGTACTTC | CASSPDPSFGGKTQYF
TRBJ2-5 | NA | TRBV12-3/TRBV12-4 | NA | TGTGCCAGCAGTGGAGACAGTCAAGAGACCCAGTACTTC | CASSGDSQETQYF
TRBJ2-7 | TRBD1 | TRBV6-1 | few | TGTGCCAGCAGTGAACAAGGGGGCAGGAACGAGCAGTACTTC | CASSEQGGRNEQYF
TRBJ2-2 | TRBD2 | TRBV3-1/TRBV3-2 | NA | TGTGCCAGCAGCCAACTAGCGGGAGTAGCCGGGGAGCTGTTTTTT | CASSQLAGVAGELFF
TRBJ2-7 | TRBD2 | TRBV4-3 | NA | TGCGCCAGCAGCCAGGGCCTTAGCGGGGGAAGCTACGAGCAGTACTTC | CASSQGLSGGSYEQYF
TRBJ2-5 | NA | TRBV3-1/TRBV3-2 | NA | TGTGCCAGCAGCCCGAGAGAAGAGACCCAGTACTTC | CASSPREETQYF
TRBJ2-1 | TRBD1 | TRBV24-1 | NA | TGTGCCACCAGTGATCCGGACAGGGGGGTGGGCAATGAGCAGTTCTTC | CATSDPDRGVGNEQFF
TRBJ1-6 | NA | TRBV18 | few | TGTGCCAGCTCCTTCACTGATTCACCCCTCCACTTT | CASSFTDSPLHF
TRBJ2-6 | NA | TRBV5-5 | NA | TGTGCCAGCAGCTCCCTTCCGGGACTCCTCTCTGGGGCCAACGTCCTGACTTTC | CASSSLPGLLSGANVLTF
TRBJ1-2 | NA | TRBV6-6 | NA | TGTGCCAGCAGTTACCCAGAGAGAGGGGGAACCCATGGCTACACCTTC | CASSYPERGGTHGYTF
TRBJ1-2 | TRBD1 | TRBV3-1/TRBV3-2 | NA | TGTGCCAGCAGCCAGCAGGGGGGTGGTGGCTACACCTTC | CASSQQGGGGYTF
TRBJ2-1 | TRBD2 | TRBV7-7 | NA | TGTGCCAGCAGCCCAAGACTAGCGGGAGGTTACAATGAGCAGTTCTTC | CASSPRLAGGYNEQFF
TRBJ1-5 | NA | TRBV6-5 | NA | TGTGCCAGCAGTTACGGCAGGAATCAGCCCCAGCATTTT | CASSYGRNQPQHF
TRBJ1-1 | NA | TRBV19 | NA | TGTGCCAGTACCGTCGGGAGTAGCACTGAAGCTTTCTTT | CASTVGSSTEAFF
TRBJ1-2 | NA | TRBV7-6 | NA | TGTGCCAGCAGCTTAACTGCGGGTAACTATGGCTACACCTTC | CASSLTAGNYGYTF
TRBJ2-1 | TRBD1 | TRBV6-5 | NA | TGTGCCAGCAGAGCGGACAGGACCTCCTACAATGAGCAGTTCTTC | CASRADRTSYNEQFF
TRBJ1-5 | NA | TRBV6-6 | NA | TGTGCCAGCAACCAGGGGAGTCAGCCCCAGCATTTT | CASNQGSQPQHF
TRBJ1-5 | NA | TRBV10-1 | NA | TGCGCCAGAGAAGCGGGAGAAACTTACAATCAGCCCCAGCATTTT | CAREAGETYNQPQHF
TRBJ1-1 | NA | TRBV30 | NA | TGTGCCTGGAGTCCAGGGTTGAACACTGAAGCTTTCTTT | CAWSPGLNTEAFF
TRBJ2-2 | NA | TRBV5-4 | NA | TGTGCCAGCAGCTTCGGGGGAAAGAGTTTGGCCGGGGAGCTGTTTTTT | CASSFGGKSLAGELFF
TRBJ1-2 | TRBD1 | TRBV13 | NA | TGTGCCAGCAAGGGGACAGAGAACTATGGCTACACCTTC | CASKGTENYGYTF
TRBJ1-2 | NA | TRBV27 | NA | TGTGCCAGCAGGGATTCGCGGGAGGGTCGGGGCTACACCTTC | CASRDSREGRGYTF
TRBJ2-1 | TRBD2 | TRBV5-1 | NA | TGCGCCAGCAGCAAAACTAGCGGGAGCCAAATTGGGTCTGTCGAGCAGTTCTTC | CASSKTSGSQIGSVEQFF
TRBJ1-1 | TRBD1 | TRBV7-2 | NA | TGTGCCAGCAGCCCCCAGGGGGCCGCTGAAGCTTTCTTT | CASSPQGAAEAFF
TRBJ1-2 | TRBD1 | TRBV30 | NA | TGTGCCTGGAACCCGGGACAGGGGGCCCAACGCCTCTATGGCTACACCTTC | CAWNPGQGAQRLYGYTF
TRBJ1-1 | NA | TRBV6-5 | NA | TGTGCCAGCATTCTGACAGGCCGGAACACTGAAGCTTTCTTT | CASILTGRNTEAFF
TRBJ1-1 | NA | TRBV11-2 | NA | TGTGCCAGCAGCTTAGTGTGGGGAGCAAACACTGAAGCTTTCTTT | CASSLVWGANTEAFF
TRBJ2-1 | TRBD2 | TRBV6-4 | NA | TGTGCCAGCAGTCGTCTAGCGGGAGGGAACAATGAGCAGTTCTTC | CASSRLAGGNNEQFF
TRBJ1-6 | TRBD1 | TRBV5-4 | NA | TGTGCCAGCAGAGGGACAGGGCTAAATTCACCCCTCCACTTT | CASRGTGLNSPLHF
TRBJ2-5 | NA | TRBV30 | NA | TGTGCCTGGAGTGTCCAAACGGGGGAGACCCAGTACTTC | CAWSVQTGETQYF
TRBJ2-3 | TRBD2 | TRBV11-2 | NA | TGTGCCAGCAGCGTAGGACTAGCGGGAGATACGCAGTATTTT | CASSVGLAGDTQYF
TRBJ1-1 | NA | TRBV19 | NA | TGTGCCAGTAGTATGTTAAATCCGAACACTGAAGCTTTCTTT | CASSMLNPNTEAFF